Below, one T cell receptor beta chain is given with its context. This entry comes from a study of blood T cell repertoires in COVID-19. On the study more broadly: Whether acute or convalescent, the COVID-19 samples came from the United States, Italy and Spain. PBMCs, B-cell-depleted T cells, or T cells provided the cDNA or gDNA that made up the material.

Those enrolled in Seattle joined during active infection and were followed longitudinally afterward. The length of the CDR3 is 15 residues. The V end lost 4 bases, the J end lost 3 bases, and 15 bases lay between the germline ends. Per germline, CDR1 KGHSY and CDR2 FQNENV. How the authors handled the data: Nucleated cell counts were estimated from reference gene primer amplification. Assay used: immunoSEQ multiplex PCR; TCRdb lists only in-frame clones, some missing. V, J and clone size were drawn from that table, and D and trimming were deduced from the DNA. The repertoire consists of about 220,000 clones, with almost 85% occurring once and the leading ten covering 2.4%.

The sequence was collected from a woman aged 70-85 years with COVID-19, enrolled during active disease. The material sequenced was peripheral blood. This chain uses TRBV16 with TRBJ1-2; maybe TRBD1 (6 bases). CDR3 sequence: CASSPHGQTHYGYTF. In DNA form, the CDR3 reads TGTGCCAGCAGCCCCCACGGACAGACGCACTATGGCTACACCTTC.